Described below is a single TCR beta chain sequence and its context. This entry belongs to a study of blood T cell repertoires in COVID-19. Study summary: Specimens from acute and convalescent COVID-19 originated in the United States, Italy and Spain.

Seattle researchers signed up patients amid active infection and tracked them longitudinally. V was pared by 0 bases and J by 7 bases, with 7 bases between. The V gene's germline CDR1 is SGHRS and CDR2 YFSETQ. This CDR3 region has 13 residues. Per the original data handling: Reference gene primers were amplified, and this amplification served to estimate nucleated cell counts. Here immunoSEQ multiplex PCR was the method, and the copy in TCRdb shows in-frame clones only, minus some. The V and J calls and clone size come from that table; D and trimming were worked out from the DNA. Of some 200,000 clones detected, roughly 80% appear once; the ten largest clones hold about 14%.

Sequencing was performed on peripheral blood. The sequence came from a woman between 65 and 79 years old with COVID-19, enrolled during active disease. The rearrangement links TRBV5-1 to TRBJ1-4; D remains ambiguous. CDR3 sequence: CASSLATGEKLFF. CDR3 DNA sequence: TGCGCCAGCAGCTTGGCCACGGGTGAAAAACTGTTTTTT.